These T cell receptor beta chains were read from a single sample in a study of Graves' ophthalmopathy and Graves' hyperthyroidism. TCRdb reanalysed the multiplex PCR reads using MiXCR and keeps one entry per CDR3 protein. The repertoire holds roughly 380,000 distinct CDR3 sequences, roughly 14% seen once, with 7% in the top ten. Specimen: peripheral blood. These receptor sequences come from a woman aged 18-30 years with stable Graves' hyperthyroidism. The CDR3 runs from the conserved cysteine through the conserved F or W. Fields, in order: V gene, CDR3 length, clone size, J gene, D gene, CDR3 DNA, CDR3 protein. The D gene is left open where the match is weak. A clone size is listed for some rows: how often the clone was seen (once, few, many), or a class if it is expanded.

V gene: TRBV19; CDR3 length: 13; clone size: many; J gene: TRBJ2-7; D gene: TRBD1; CDR3 DNA: TGTGCCAGGAGGGGGCCAGGGCCCTACGAGCAGTACTTC; CDR3 protein: CARRGPGPYEQYF
V gene: TRBV6-1; CDR3 length: 12; clone size: many; J gene: TRBJ1-1; D gene: NA; CDR3 DNA: TGTGCCACCCGACAGGTGAACACTGAAGCTTTCTTT; CDR3 protein: CATRQVNTEAFF
V gene: TRBV12-5; CDR3 length: 17; clone size: NA; J gene: TRBJ1-2; D gene: NA; CDR3 DNA: TGTGCTAGTGGTTTGCTACCGACAGGCAGGGGTAACTATGGCTACACCTTC; CDR3 protein: CASGLLPTGRGNYGYTF
V gene: TRBV29-1; CDR3 length: 14; clone size: NA; J gene: TRBJ2-6; D gene: NA; CDR3 DNA: TGCAGCGTTGCAGTCGGCTCTGGGGCCAACGTCCTGACTTTC; CDR3 protein: CSVAVGSGANVLTF
V gene: TRBV3-1; CDR3 length: 16; clone size: NA; J gene: TRBJ1-5; D gene: NA; CDR3 DNA: TGTGCCAGCAGCCAAGATCTCTTGATTGGTAATCAGCCCCAGCATTTT; CDR3 protein: CASSQDLLIGNQPQHF
V gene: TRBV5-6; CDR3 length: 14; clone size: many; J gene: TRBJ1-1; D gene: TRBD1; CDR3 DNA: TGTGCCAGCAGCGGACAGGGTCCCTACACTGAAGCTTTCTTT; CDR3 protein: CASSGQGPYTEAFF
V gene: TRBV27; CDR3 length: 16; clone size: many; J gene: TRBJ2-2; D gene: NA; CDR3 DNA: TGTGCCAGCAGTTTATCGAATTTATGGAACACCGGGGAGCTGTTTTTT; CDR3 protein: CASSLSNLWNTGELFF
V gene: TRBV12-3/TRBV12-4; CDR3 length: 15; clone size: many; J gene: TRBJ2-2; D gene: NA; CDR3 DNA: TGTGCCAGCAGTATCCCGGGCTTCGTCACCGGGGAGCTGTTTTTT; CDR3 protein: CASSIPGFVTGELFF
V gene: TRBV7-2; CDR3 length: 15; clone size: NA; J gene: TRBJ1-3; D gene: TRBD1; CDR3 DNA: TGTGCCAGCAGTCCGGGACAGGGGAACGGAAACACCATATATTTT; CDR3 protein: CASSPGQGNGNTIYF
V gene: TRBV9; CDR3 length: 17; clone size: many; J gene: TRBJ1-1; D gene: TRBD1; CDR3 DNA: TGTGCCAGCAGCGCTGGGGGACAGGGGGGAATGAACACTGAAGCTTTCTTT; CDR3 protein: CASSAGGQGGMNTEAFF
V gene: TRBV29-1; CDR3 length: 15; clone size: NA; J gene: TRBJ1-1; D gene: NA; CDR3 DNA: TGCAGCGTTGAAGAGCGCTGGGGGGGCGTTAGTGAAGCTTTCTTT; CDR3 protein: CSVEERWGGVSEAFF
V gene: TRBV24-1; CDR3 length: 13; clone size: many; J gene: TRBJ1-2; D gene: NA; CDR3 DNA: TGTGCCACCAGCCCGGGAGCTAGCTATGGCTACACCTTC; CDR3 protein: CATSPGASYGYTF
V gene: TRBV4-1; CDR3 length: 14; clone size: NA; J gene: TRBJ1-2; D gene: NA; CDR3 DNA: TGCGCCAGCAGCCTTGGCGGGGGGGTGGGTGGCTACACCTTC; CDR3 protein: CASSLGGGVGGYTF
V gene: TRBV6-1; CDR3 length: 14; clone size: NA; J gene: TRBJ2-5; D gene: TRBD2; CDR3 DNA: TGTGCCAGCAGTACGACTAGCGGGGGGAAGACCCAGTACTTC; CDR3 protein: CASSTTSGGKTQYF
V gene: TRBV12-3/TRBV12-4; CDR3 length: 13; clone size: many; J gene: TRBJ2-7; D gene: NA; CDR3 DNA: TGTGCCAGCAGTTTAGCGCTACAGGGATCGCAGTACTTC; CDR3 protein: CASSLALQGSQYF
V gene: TRBV12-5; CDR3 length: 17; clone size: many; J gene: TRBJ1-5; D gene: NA; CDR3 DNA: TGTGCTAGTGGTTTGGTAGCAGGGAACAGGGGCAATCAGCCCCAGCATTTT; CDR3 protein: CASGLVAGNRGNQPQHF
V gene: TRBV27; CDR3 length: 16; clone size: many; J gene: TRBJ1-5; D gene: NA; CDR3 DNA: TGTGCCAGCAGCCTATCCGGGGGCTGGAGCAATCAGCCCCAGCATTTT; CDR3 protein: CASSLSGGWSNQPQHF
V gene: TRBV5-6; CDR3 length: 12; clone size: many; J gene: TRBJ1-2; D gene: NA; CDR3 DNA: TGTGCCAGCAGCCAGGGCCCGGATGGCTACACCTTC; CDR3 protein: CASSQGPDGYTF
V gene: TRBV12-3/TRBV12-4; CDR3 length: 16; clone size: few; J gene: TRBJ2-4; D gene: TRBD2; CDR3 DNA: TGTGCCACCGGGGACTACATTTCTATAGCCAAAAACATTAAGTACTTC; CDR3 protein: CATGDYISIAKNIKYF
V gene: TRBV7-8; CDR3 length: 15; clone size: NA; J gene: TRBJ2-7; D gene: TRBD1; CDR3 DNA: TGTGCCAGCAGCTTAAGGGACAGTCCGATCTACGAGCAGTACTTC; CDR3 protein: CASSLRDSPIYEQYF
V gene: TRBV7-2; CDR3 length: 16; clone size: many; J gene: TRBJ2-5; D gene: NA; CDR3 DNA: TGTGCCAGCAGCTTAGGTTCTCTGGTGGTTCTGGAGACCCAGTACTTC; CDR3 protein: CASSLGSLVVLETQYF
V gene: TRBV3-1; CDR3 length: 14; clone size: few; J gene: TRBJ2-5; D gene: NA; CDR3 DNA: TGTGCCAGCAGCCAGAGGGGAGAGCAAGAGACCCAGCACTTC; CDR3 protein: CASSQRGEQETQHF
V gene: TRBV7-2; CDR3 length: 13; clone size: NA; J gene: TRBJ2-5; D gene: TRBD2; CDR3 DNA: TGTGCCAGCAGCCCCATAGCGGGGCGGACCCAGTACTTC; CDR3 protein: CASSPIAGRTQYF
V gene: TRBV12-3/TRBV12-4; CDR3 length: 14; clone size: many; J gene: TRBJ2-5; D gene: TRBD1; CDR3 DNA: TGTGCCAGCAGTGACCGACAGGGTCCCGAGACCCAGTACTTC; CDR3 protein: CASSDRQGPETQYF
V gene: TRBV6-1; CDR3 length: 12; clone size: NA; J gene: TRBJ1-1; D gene: NA; CDR3 DNA: TGTGCCACGACGGTGGGACATCTTGAAGCTTTCTTT; CDR3 protein: CATTVGHLEAFF
V gene: TRBV7-9; CDR3 length: 15; clone size: many; J gene: TRBJ1-5; D gene: TRBD1; CDR3 DNA: TGTGCCAGCAGCTTGACAGGGGACGGCAATCAGCCCCAGCATTTT; CDR3 protein: CASSLTGDGNQPQHF
V gene: TRBV12-3/TRBV12-4; CDR3 length: 14; clone size: many; J gene: TRBJ1-6; D gene: TRBD1; CDR3 DNA: TGTGCCAGCAGTCCACAGGGGTGGAATTCACCCCTCCACTTT; CDR3 protein: CASSPQGWNSPLHF
V gene: TRBV19; CDR3 length: 16; clone size: NA; J gene: TRBJ1-6; D gene: NA; CDR3 DNA: TGTGCCAGTAGATGGACGGGGCCTACCCCTAATTCACCCCTCCACTTT; CDR3 protein: CASRWTGPTPNSPLHF
V gene: TRBV15; CDR3 length: 17; clone size: few; J gene: TRBJ2-4; D gene: NA; CDR3 DNA: TGTGCCACCAGCAGAGCTCCTACCCCGAGAGCCAAAAACATTCAGTACTTC; CDR3 protein: CATSRAPTPRAKNIQYF
V gene: TRBV6-2/TRBV6-3; CDR3 length: 15; clone size: many; J gene: TRBJ1-2; D gene: NA; CDR3 DNA: TGTGCCAGCAGTGCACAGGGACCGTTCAACTATGGCTACACCTTC; CDR3 protein: CASSAQGPFNYGYTF
V gene: TRBV6-2/TRBV6-3; CDR3 length: 16; clone size: many; J gene: TRBJ1-2; D gene: TRBD1; CDR3 DNA: TGTGCCAGCAGACAGGGGCTGAAAGAGTGGTTGGGGAGCTACACCTTC; CDR3 protein: CASRQGLKEWLGSYTF
V gene: TRBV11-2; CDR3 length: 18; clone size: NA; J gene: TRBJ1-1; D gene: NA; CDR3 DNA: TGTGCCAGCAGCTTAAAGGGGATCAGAGCCCCTATGAACACTGAAGCTTTCTTT; CDR3 protein: CASSLKGIRAPMNTEAFF
V gene: TRBV10-3; CDR3 length: 14; clone size: many; J gene: TRBJ1-2; D gene: TRBD1; CDR3 DNA: TGTGCCATCACTGGGACAGGGAAGGCACTCGGCTACACCTTC; CDR3 protein: CAITGTGKALGYTF
V gene: TRBV29-1; CDR3 length: 11; clone size: NA; J gene: TRBJ1-2; D gene: NA; CDR3 DNA: TGCAGCGTTGGGGACCTCTATGGCTACACCTTC; CDR3 protein: CSVGDLYGYTF
V gene: TRBV3-1; CDR3 length: 15; clone size: many; J gene: TRBJ1-1; D gene: NA; CDR3 DNA: TGTGCCAGCAGCCAAGTACGGCAGACTAACACTGAAGCTTTCTTT; CDR3 protein: CASSQVRQTNTEAFF
V gene: TRBV28; CDR3 length: 10; clone size: many; J gene: TRBJ1-5; D gene: NA; CDR3 DNA: TGTGCCAGCGACAATCAGCCCCAGCATTTT; CDR3 protein: CASDNQPQHF
V gene: TRBV5-6; CDR3 length: 14; clone size: many; J gene: TRBJ1-1; D gene: NA; CDR3 DNA: TGTGCCAGCAGCTTTCAACCTTTGAACACTGAAGCTTTCTTT; CDR3 protein: CASSFQPLNTEAFF
V gene: TRBV12-3/TRBV12-4; CDR3 length: 17; clone size: many; J gene: TRBJ2-2; D gene: TRBD2; CDR3 DNA: TGTGCCAGCAGTTTTTTGGGCGGGGGGGCCCGTACCGGGGAGCTGTTTTTT; CDR3 protein: CASSFLGGGARTGELFF
V gene: TRBV6-2/TRBV6-3; CDR3 length: 14; clone size: many; J gene: TRBJ2-7; D gene: NA; CDR3 DNA: TGTGCCAGCAAACTTTGGGGTTTGGGGGACGAGCAGTACTTC; CDR3 protein: CASKLWGLGDEQYF
V gene: TRBV2; CDR3 length: 16; clone size: many; J gene: TRBJ1-1; D gene: NA; CDR3 DNA: TGTGCCAGCAGTGTGTCCACCCCCCCTCTTAACACTGAAGCTTTCTTT; CDR3 protein: CASSVSTPPLNTEAFF
V gene: TRBV19; CDR3 length: 15; clone size: many; J gene: TRBJ1-2; D gene: NA; CDR3 DNA: TGTGCCAGTAGTATTGGTTGGTTTTTGGAAAGTGGCTACACCTTC; CDR3 protein: CASSIGWFLESGYTF
V gene: TRBV6-5; CDR3 length: 14; clone size: NA; J gene: TRBJ1-1; D gene: NA; CDR3 DNA: TGTGCCAGCAGTTCCCAGTCGATGAACACTGAAGCTTTCTTT; CDR3 protein: CASSSQSMNTEAFF
V gene: TRBV20-1; CDR3 length: 15; clone size: many; J gene: TRBJ1-5; D gene: TRBD1; CDR3 DNA: TGCAGTGCTAAGGTCGGGGGACAGTTCAATCAGCCCCAGCATTTT; CDR3 protein: CSAKVGGQFNQPQHF
V gene: TRBV5-1; CDR3 length: 14; clone size: many; J gene: TRBJ1-1; D gene: NA; CDR3 DNA: TGCGCCAGCAGCGTAGGGGTCGCGTACACTGAAGCTTTCTTT; CDR3 protein: CASSVGVAYTEAFF
V gene: TRBV12-3/TRBV12-4; CDR3 length: 14; clone size: many; J gene: TRBJ2-7; D gene: TRBD1; CDR3 DNA: TGTGCCAGCAGTGCCGGGACAGGGTCCTACGAGCAGTACTTC; CDR3 protein: CASSAGTGSYEQYF
V gene: TRBV19; CDR3 length: 14; clone size: many; J gene: TRBJ1-1; D gene: NA; CDR3 DNA: TGTGCCAGTAGTATTTCGGGTAGCACATCTGAAGCTTTCTTT; CDR3 protein: CASSISGSTSEAFF
V gene: TRBV6-1; CDR3 length: 13; clone size: NA; J gene: TRBJ1-1; D gene: NA; CDR3 DNA: TGTGCCAGCAGTGAAGCGCAGGTCACTGAAGCTTTCTTT; CDR3 protein: CASSEAQVTEAFF
V gene: TRBV14; CDR3 length: 13; clone size: many; J gene: TRBJ1-2; D gene: TRBD1; CDR3 DNA: TGTGCCAGCAGCCCAGGGGGCTTGTTTGGCTACACCTTC; CDR3 protein: CASSPGGLFGYTF
V gene: TRBV7-2; CDR3 length: 11; clone size: NA; J gene: TRBJ1-6; D gene: NA; CDR3 DNA: TGTGCCAGCAGCATGGACTATTCCCTCCACTTT; CDR3 protein: CASSMDYSLHF
V gene: TRBV19; CDR3 length: 16; clone size: many; J gene: TRBJ1-1; D gene: TRBD1; CDR3 DNA: TGTGCCAGTAGTGTGGGGACAGGGGGTGCGAACACTGAAGCTTTCTTT; CDR3 protein: CASSVGTGGANTEAFF
V gene: TRBV6-2/TRBV6-3; CDR3 length: 12; clone size: NA; J gene: TRBJ2-7; D gene: NA; CDR3 DNA: TGTGCCAGCAGTTACTCGACCGGGGAGCAGTACTTC; CDR3 protein: CASSYSTGEQYF
V gene: TRBV9; CDR3 length: 12; clone size: NA; J gene: TRBJ2-4; D gene: TRBD1; CDR3 DNA: TGTGCCAGCAGCCGGGACAGCAACATTCAGTACTTC; CDR3 protein: CASSRDSNIQYF
V gene: TRBV7-2; CDR3 length: 13; clone size: many; J gene: TRBJ2-5; D gene: NA; CDR3 DNA: TGTGCCAGCAGCTTAGGTCCGGAAGAGACCCAGTACTTC; CDR3 protein: CASSLGPEETQYF
V gene: TRBV5-1; CDR3 length: 13; clone size: few; J gene: TRBJ1-2; D gene: NA; CDR3 DNA: TGCGCCAGCAGCGGCACAGGTCCAGGGGGCTACACCTTC; CDR3 protein: CASSGTGPGGYTF
V gene: TRBV7-2; CDR3 length: 14; clone size: once; J gene: TRBJ2-7; D gene: TRBD2; CDR3 DNA: TGTGCCAGCAGCTTAATTGGGGGGGCCTACGAGCAGTACTTC; CDR3 protein: CASSLIGGAYEQYF